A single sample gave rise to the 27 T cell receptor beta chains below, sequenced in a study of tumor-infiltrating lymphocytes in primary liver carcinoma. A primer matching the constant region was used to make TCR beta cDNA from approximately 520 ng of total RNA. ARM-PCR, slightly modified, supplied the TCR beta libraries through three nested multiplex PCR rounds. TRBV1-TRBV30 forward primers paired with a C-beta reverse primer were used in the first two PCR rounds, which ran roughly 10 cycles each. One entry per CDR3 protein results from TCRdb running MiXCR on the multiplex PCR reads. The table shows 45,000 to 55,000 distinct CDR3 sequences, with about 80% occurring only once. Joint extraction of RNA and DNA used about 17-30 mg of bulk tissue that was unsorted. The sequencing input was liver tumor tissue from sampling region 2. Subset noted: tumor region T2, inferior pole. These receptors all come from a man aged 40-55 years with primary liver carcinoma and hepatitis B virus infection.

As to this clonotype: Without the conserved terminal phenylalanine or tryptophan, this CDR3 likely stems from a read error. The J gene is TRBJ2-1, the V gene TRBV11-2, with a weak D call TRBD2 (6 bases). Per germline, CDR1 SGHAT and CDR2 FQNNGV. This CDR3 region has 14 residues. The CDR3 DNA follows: TGTGTCAGCAGTACAGCGGGCCCTGGGAATGAGCAGTTCCTC. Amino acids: CVSSTAGPGNEQFL.

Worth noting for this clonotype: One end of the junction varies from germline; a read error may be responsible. As DNA, the CDR3 is TGTGCCAGTAGCTCAGGGTCCTACAATGTGCAGTTCTTC. Protein: CASSSGSYNVQFF. The rearrangement links TRBV5-6 to TRBJ2-1, with D perhaps TRBD1 (5 bases). The germline V gene has CDR1 SGHDT and CDR2 YYEEEE. The CDR3 is 13 residues long.

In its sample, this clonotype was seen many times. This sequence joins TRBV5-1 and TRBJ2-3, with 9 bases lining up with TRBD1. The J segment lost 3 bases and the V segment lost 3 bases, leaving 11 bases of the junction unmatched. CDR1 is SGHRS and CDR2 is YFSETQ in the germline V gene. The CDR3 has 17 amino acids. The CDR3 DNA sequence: TGCGCCAGCAGCTATGGGACAGGGAGAGGTAGGACAGATACGCAGTATTTT. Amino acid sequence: CASSYGTGRGRTDTQYF. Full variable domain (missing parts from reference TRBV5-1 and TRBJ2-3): KAGVTQTPRYLIKTRGQQVTLSCSPISGHRSVSWYQQTPGQGLQFLFEYFSETQRNKGNFPGRFSGRQFSNSRSEMNVSTLELGDSALYLCASSYGTGRGRTDTQYFGPGTRLTVL.

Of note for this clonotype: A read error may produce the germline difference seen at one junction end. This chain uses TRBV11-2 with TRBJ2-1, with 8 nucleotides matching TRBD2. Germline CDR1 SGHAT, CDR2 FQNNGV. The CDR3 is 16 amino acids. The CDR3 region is CDSSLDIGLAMGEHFF. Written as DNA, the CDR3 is TGTGACAGCAGCTTGGATATCGGACTAGCTATGGGTGAGCATTTCTTC.

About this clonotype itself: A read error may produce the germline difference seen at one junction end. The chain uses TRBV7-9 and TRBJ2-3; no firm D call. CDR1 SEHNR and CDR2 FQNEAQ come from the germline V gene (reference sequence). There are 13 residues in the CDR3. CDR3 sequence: CTSVSESTDTQYF. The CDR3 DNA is TGTACCAGCGTAAGCGAGAGCACAGATACGCAGTATTTT.

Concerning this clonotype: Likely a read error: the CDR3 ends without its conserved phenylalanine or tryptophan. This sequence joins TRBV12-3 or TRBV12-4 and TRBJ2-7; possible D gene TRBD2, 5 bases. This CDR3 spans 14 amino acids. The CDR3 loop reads CTSSLAFASYEQYL. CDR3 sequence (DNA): TGTACCAGCAGTTTAGCGTTTGCGTCCTACGAGCAGTACTTA.

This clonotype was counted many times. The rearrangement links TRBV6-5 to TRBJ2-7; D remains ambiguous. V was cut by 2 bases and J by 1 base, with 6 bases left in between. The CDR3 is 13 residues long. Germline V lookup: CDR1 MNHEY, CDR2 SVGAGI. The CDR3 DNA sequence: TGTGCCAGCAGTTACAGACTTTCCTACGAGCAGTACTTC. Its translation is CASSYRLSYEQYF.

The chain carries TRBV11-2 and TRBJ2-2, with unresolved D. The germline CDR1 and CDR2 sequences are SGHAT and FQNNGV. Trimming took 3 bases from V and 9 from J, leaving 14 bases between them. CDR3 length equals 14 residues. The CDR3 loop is CASSLGIRTWELFF. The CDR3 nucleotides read TGTGCCAGCAGCTTGGGGATCCGGACCTGGGAGCTGTTTTTT.

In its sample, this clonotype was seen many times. DNA of the CDR3: TGTGCCAGCAGCCTCTCTGGATGGGGGGGTCAGCCCCAGCATTTT. Amino acids: CASSLSGWGGQPQHF. The chain combines TRBV6-6 with TRBJ1-5; maybe TRBD1 (5 bases). V was shortened by 6 bases and J by 6 bases, with 18 bases between the two germline ends. The germline V gene encodes CDR1 MNHNY and CDR2 SVGAGI (reference sequence). The CDR3 has 15 amino acids.

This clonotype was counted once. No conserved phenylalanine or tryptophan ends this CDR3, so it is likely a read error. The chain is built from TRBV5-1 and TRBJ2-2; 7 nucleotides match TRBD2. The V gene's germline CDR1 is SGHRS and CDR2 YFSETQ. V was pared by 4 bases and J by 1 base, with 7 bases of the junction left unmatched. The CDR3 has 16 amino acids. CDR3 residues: CASSLRTSENTGELFL. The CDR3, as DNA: TGCGCCAGCAGCCTCCGTACTAGCGAGAACACCGGGGAGCTGTTTCTT.

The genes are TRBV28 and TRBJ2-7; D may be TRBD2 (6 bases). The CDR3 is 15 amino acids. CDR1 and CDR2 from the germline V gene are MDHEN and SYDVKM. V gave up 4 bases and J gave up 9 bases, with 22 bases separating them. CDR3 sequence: CASSCIGGVESGQYF. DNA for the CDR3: TGTGCCAGCAGTTGTATAGGAGGGGTTGAATCAGGGCAGTACTTC.

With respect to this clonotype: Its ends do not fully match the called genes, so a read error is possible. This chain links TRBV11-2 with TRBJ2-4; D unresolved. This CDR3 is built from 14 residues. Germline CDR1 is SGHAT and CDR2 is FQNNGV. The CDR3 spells CASSPQRRWDIQYF. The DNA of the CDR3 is TGCGCCAGCAGCCCCCAACGGAGATGGGACATTCAGTACTTC.

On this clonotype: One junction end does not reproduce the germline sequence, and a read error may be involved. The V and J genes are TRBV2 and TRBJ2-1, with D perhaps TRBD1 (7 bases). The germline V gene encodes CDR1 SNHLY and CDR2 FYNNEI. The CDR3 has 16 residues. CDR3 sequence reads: CARSDDGRGADNEQFF. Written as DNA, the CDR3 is TGTGCCAGAAGTGACGACGGCAGGGGGGCTGACAATGAGCAGTTCTTC.

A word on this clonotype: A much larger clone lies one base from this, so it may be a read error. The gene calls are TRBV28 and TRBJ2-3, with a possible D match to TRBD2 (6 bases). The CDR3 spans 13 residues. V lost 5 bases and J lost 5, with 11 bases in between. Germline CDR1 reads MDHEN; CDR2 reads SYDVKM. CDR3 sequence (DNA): TGTGCCAGCAGTCAGGGACTCATAGATACGCAGTATTTT. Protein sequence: CASSQGLIDTQYF.

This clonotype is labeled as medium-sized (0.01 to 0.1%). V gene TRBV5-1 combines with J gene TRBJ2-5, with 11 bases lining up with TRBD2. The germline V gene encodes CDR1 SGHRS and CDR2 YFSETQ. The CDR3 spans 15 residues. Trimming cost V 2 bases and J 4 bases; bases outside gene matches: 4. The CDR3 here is CASSLLAGEGETQYF. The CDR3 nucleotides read TGCGCCAGCAGCTTACTAGCGGGAGAAGGAGAGACCCAGTACTTC.

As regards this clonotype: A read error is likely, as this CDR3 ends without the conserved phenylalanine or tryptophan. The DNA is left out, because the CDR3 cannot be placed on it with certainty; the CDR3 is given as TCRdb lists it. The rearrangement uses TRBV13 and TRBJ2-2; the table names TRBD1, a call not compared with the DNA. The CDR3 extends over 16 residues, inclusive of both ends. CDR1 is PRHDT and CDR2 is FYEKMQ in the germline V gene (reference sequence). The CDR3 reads CASSKQTGGVDGELLI.

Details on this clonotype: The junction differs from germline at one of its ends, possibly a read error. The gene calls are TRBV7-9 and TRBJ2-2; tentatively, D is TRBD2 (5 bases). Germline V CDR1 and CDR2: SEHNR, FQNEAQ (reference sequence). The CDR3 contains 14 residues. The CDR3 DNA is TGTGCCAGGAGCTTAGAATTGAACACCGGGGAGATGTTTTTT. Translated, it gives CARSLELNTGEMFF.

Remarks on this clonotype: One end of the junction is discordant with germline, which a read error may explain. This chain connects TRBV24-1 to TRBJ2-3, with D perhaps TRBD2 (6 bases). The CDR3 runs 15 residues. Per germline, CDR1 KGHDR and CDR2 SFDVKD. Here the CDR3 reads CTTSDFSGLTDTQYF. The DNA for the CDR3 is TGTACCACCAGTGACTTTAGCGGACTCACAGATACGCAGTATTTT.

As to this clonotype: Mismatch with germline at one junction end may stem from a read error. The CDR3 DNA sequence: TGCAGCCTTGACGGACTCCAAGAGAGCCAGTACTTC. Translated, it gives CSLDGLQESQYF. V usage is TRBV29-1 and J usage is TRBJ2-5, with D possibly being TRBD2 (5 bases). Germline CDR1 and CDR2: SQVTM and ANQGSEA. This CDR3 spans 12 amino acids.

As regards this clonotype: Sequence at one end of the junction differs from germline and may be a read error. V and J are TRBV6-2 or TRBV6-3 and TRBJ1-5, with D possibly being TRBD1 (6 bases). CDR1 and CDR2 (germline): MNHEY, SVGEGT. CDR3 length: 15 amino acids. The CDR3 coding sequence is TGTGCCAGCAGTCTTCGAAGGGGGTCCAATCAGCGCCAGCATTTT. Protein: CASSLRRGSNQRQHF.

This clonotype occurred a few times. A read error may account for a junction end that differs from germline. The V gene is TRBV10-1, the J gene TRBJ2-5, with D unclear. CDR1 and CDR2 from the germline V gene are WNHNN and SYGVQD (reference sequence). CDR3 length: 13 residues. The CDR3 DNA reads TGTACCAGCAGTGACCCTGGAATGGAGACCCAGTACTTC. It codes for CTSSDPGMETQYF.

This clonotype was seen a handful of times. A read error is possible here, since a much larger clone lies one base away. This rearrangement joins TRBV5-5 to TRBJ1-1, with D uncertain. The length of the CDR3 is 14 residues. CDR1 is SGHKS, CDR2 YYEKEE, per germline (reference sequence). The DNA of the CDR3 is TGTGCCAGCGGCTTGGTCCCAGAGAACACTGAAGCTTTCTTT. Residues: CASGLVPENTEAFF.

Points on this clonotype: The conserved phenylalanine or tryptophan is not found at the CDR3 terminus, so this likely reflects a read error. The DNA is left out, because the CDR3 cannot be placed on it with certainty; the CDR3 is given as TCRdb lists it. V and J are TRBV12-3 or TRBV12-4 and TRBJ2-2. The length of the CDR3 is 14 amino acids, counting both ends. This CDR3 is CASRFQANTGELVI.

CDR3 amino acids: CDSSLAGVGTEAFF. CDR3 DNA sequence: TGCGATAGCAGCTTGGCAGGGGTCGGCACTGAAGCTTTCTTT. The chain has TRBV5-1 and TRBJ1-1, with D tentatively TRBD1 (6 bases). Germline V gene sequence: CDR1 SGHRS, CDR2 YFSETQ. This CDR3 is 14 amino acids long.

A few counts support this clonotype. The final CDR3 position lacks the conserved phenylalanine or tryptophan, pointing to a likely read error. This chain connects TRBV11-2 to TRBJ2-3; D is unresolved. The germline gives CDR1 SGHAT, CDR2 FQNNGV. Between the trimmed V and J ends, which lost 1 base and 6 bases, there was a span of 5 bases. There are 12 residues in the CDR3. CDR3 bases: TGTGCCAGCAGCTTAGGATTTGATACGCAGTATCTT. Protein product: CASSLGFDTQYL.

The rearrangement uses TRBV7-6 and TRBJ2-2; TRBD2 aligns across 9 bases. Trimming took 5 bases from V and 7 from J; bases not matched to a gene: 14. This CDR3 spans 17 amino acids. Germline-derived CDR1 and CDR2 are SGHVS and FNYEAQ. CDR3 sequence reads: CASSLYCGRASGGELFF. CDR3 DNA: TGTGCCAGCAGCCTTTATTGCGGGAGGGCCAGCGGCGGGGAGCTGTTTTTT.

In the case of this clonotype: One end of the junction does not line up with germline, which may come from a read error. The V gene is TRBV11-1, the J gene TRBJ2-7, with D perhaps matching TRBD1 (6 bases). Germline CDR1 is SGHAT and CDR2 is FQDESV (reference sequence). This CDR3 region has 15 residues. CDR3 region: CVSSFDGQFSYKQYF. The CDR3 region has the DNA TGTGTCAGCAGCTTCGACGGACAGTTCTCCTACAAGCAATACTTC. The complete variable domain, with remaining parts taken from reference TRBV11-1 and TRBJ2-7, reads EAEVAQSPRYKITEKSQAVAFWCDPISGHATLYWYRQILGQGPELLVQFQDESVVDDSQLPKDRFSAERLKGVDSTLKIQPAELGDSAMYLCVSSFDGQFSYKQYFGPGTRLTVT.